The clone carrying this T cell receptor (beta chain) was observed at least ten times. Its antigen is unknown. Template material for amplifying TCR beta CDR3 regions consisted of RNA transcripts. The TCR CDR3 was amplified in a first-round RT-PCR using the HTBI primer set. TCRdb processed the multiplex PCR reads anew with MiXCR; each CDR3 protein has one entry. The profile shows 300,000 to 450,000 distinct CDR3 sequences, approximately 13% of them singletons. These data originate in a study of T cells in Graves' hyperthyroidism and ophthalmopathy. Study background: Once the initial diagnosis was made, peripheral blood was obtained before any treatment. Whole-study results and caveats: Ophthalmopathy and stable hyperthyroidism were separated by a 13 V-J model.

The V end lost 4 bases, the J end lost 7 bases, and 17 bases lay between the germline ends. There are 15 residues in the CDR3. Germline V CDR1 and CDR2: MNHEY, SMNVEV (reference sequence). Researchers barred patients who had uncontrolled infection, other autoimmune disease, pregnancy or lactation. The sample comprised blood. This chain uses TRBV27 with TRBJ2-1; possibly TRBD1 or TRBD2 for D (6 bases each). The clonotype comes from a woman younger than 35 with Graves' hyperthyroidism. The CDR3 is CASSSPPGARNEQFF. The CDR3 nucleotides are TGTGCCAGCAGTTCCCCCCCGGGGGCGAGAAATGAGCAGTTCTTC.